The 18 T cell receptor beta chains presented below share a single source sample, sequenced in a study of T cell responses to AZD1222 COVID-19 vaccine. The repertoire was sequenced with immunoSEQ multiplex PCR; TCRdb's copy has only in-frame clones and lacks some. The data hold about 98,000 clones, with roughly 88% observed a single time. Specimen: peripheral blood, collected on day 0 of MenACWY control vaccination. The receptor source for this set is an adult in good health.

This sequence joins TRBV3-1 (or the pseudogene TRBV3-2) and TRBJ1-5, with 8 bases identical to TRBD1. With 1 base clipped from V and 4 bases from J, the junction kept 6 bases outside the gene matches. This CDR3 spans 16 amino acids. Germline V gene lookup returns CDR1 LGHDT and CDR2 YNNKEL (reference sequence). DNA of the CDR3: TGTGCCAGCAGCCAAGGATACGGACAGGGAAATCAGCCCCAGCATTTT. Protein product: CASSQGYGQGNQPQHF.

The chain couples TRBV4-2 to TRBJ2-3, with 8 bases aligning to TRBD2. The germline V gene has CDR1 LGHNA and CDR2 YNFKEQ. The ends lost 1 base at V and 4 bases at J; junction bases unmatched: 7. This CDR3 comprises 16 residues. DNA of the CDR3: TGTGCCAGCAGCCAAGCCGGGGGGGCCAAGGCAGATACGCAGTATTTT. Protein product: CASSQAGGAKADTQYF.

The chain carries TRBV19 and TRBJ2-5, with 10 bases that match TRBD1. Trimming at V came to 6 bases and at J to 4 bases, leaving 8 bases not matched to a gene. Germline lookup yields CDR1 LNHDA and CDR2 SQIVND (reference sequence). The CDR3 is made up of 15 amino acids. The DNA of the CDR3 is TGTGCCAGTAGCCTGGGACAGGGGAACGGAGAGACCCAGTACTTC. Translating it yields CASSLGQGNGETQYF. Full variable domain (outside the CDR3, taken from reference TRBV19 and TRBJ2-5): DGGITQSPKYLFRKEGQNVTLSCEQNLNHDAMYWYRQDPGQGLRLIYYSQIVNDFQKGDIAEGYSVSREKKESFPLTVTSAQKNPTAFYLCASSLGQGNGETQYFGPGTRLLVL.

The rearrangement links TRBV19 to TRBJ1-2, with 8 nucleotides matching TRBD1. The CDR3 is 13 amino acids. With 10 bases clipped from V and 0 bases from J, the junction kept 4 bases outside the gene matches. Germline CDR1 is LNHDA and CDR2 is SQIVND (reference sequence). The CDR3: CATRQGTNYGYTF. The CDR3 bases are TGTGCCACTCGACAGGGGACTAACTATGGCTACACCTTC.

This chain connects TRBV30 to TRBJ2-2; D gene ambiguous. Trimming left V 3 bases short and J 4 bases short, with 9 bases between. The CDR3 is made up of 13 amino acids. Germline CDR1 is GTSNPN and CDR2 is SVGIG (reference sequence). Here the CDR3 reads CAWRGPGTGELFF. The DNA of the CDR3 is TGTGCCTGGAGAGGGCCCGGCACCGGGGAGCTGTTTTTT.

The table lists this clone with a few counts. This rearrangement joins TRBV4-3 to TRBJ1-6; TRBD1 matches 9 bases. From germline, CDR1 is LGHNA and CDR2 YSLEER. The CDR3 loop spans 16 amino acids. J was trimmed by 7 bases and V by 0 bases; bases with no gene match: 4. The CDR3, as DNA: TGCGCCAGCAGCCAAGATTTGGGACAGGGAAATTCACCCCTCCACTTT. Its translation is CASSQDLGQGNSPLHF.

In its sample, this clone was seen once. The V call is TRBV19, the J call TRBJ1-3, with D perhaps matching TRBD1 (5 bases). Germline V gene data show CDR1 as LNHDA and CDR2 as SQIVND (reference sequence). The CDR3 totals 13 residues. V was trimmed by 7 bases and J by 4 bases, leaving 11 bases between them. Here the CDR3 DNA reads TGTGCCAGTACGGACAATTCGGGAAACACCATATATTTT. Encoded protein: CASTDNSGNTIYF.

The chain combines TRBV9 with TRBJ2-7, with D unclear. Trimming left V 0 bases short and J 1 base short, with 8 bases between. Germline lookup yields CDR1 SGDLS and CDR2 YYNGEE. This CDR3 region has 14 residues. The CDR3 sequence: CASSVGHSSYEQYF. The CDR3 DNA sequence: TGTGCCAGCAGCGTAGGGCACAGTTCCTACGAGCAGTACTTC.

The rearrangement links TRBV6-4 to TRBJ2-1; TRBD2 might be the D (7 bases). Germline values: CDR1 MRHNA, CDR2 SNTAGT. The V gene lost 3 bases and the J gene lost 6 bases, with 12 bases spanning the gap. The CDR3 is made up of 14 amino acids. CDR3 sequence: CASSEGGPGNEQFF. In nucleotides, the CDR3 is TGTGCCAGCAGTGAGGGGGGGCCAGGCAATGAGCAGTTCTTC.

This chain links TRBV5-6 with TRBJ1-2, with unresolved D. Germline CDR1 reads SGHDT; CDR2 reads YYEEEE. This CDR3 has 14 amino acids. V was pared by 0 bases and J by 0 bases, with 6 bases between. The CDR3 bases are TGTGCCAGCAGCTTGGGGGAGACTAACTATGGCTACACCTTC. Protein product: CASSLGETNYGYTF.

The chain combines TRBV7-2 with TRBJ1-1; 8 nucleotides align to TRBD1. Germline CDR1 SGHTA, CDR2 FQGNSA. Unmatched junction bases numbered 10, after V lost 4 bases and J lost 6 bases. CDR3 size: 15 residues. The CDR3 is CASSSPTGGRAEAFF. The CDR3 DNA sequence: TGTGCCAGCAGCTCTCCTACAGGGGGGAGGGCTGAAGCTTTCTTT.

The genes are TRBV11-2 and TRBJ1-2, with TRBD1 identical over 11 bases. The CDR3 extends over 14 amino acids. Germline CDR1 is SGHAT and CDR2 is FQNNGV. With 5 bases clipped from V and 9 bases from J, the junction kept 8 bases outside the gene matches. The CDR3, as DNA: TGTGCCAGCAGCCGAAGGACAGGGGGCGTTCGCTACACCTTC. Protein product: CASSRRTGGVRYTF.

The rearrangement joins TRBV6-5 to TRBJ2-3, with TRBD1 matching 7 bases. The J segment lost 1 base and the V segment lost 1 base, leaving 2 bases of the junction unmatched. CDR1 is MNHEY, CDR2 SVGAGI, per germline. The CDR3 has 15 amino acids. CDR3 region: CASSYWTGRTDTQYF. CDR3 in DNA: TGTGCCAGCAGTTACTGGACAGGCCGCACAGATACGCAGTATTTT.

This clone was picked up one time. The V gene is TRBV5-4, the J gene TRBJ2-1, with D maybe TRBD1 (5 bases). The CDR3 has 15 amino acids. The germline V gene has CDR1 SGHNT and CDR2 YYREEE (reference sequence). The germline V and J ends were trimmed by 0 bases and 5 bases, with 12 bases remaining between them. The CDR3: CASSLGGLADNEQFF. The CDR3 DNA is TGTGCCAGCAGCTTGGGGGGCCTGGCGGACAATGAGCAGTTCTTC.

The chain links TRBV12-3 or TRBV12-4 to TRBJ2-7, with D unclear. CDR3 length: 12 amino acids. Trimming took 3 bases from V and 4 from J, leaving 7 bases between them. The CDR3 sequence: CASSLSVYEQYF. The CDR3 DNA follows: TGTGCCAGCAGTTTGAGCGTGTACGAGCAGTACTTC.

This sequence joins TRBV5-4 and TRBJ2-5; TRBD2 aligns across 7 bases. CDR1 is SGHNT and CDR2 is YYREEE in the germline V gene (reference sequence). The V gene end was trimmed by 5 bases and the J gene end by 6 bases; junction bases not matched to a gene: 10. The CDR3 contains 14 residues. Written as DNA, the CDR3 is TGTGCCAGCAGTGGGGGGAGGGCTTCGAAGACCCAGTACTTC. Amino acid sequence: CASSGGRASKTQYF.

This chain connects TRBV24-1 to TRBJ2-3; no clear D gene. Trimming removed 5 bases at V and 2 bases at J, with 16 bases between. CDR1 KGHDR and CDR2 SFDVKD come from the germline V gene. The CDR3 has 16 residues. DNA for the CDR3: TGTGCCACCAGTGCCGCAGAGACTGCCATCACAGATACGCAGTATTTT. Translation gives CATSAAETAITDTQYF.

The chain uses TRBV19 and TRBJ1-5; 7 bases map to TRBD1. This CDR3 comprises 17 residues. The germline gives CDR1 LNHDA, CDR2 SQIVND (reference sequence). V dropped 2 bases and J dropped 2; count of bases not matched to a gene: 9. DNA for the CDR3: TGTGCCAGTAGTATAAGGACAGGCGAAGGGGGCAATCAGCCCCAGCATTTT. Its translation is CASSIRTGEGGNQPQHF.